These 7 T cell receptor beta chains share one sample of origin, sequenced in a study of T-cell memory formation after mild COVID-19. TCRdb used MiXCR to reprocess the 5' RACE reads, holding one entry per CDR3 protein. The data hold some 250,000 distinct CDR3 sequences, with roughly 9.4% observed a single time. Material: PBMCs or a T cell subset sorted from them (not recorded which). These receptors all stem from a man aged 18-30 years who had mild COVID-19 (a few samples of this study predate the infection). Cell type and time point are not known.

A few counts support this clonotype. The chain has TRBV20-1 and TRBJ2-5; 9 bases are a match to TRBD1. This CDR3 spans 14 amino acids. The V gene end was trimmed by 5 bases and the J gene end by 5 bases; junction bases not matched to a gene: 9. The V gene's germline CDR1 is DFQATT and CDR2 SNEGSKA (reference sequence). CDR3 coding DNA: TGCAGTGCTGCCAGCGGGACAGGGAAGGAGACCCAGTACTTC. This codes for CSAASGTGKETQYF.

The J gene is TRBJ2-3, the V gene TRBV5-1; D is possibly TRBD1 or TRBD2 (6 bases each). The CDR3 loop spans 15 amino acids. The ends were cut back, 1 base at V and 0 bases at J, with 9 bases in the middle. Germline V lookup: CDR1 SGHRS, CDR2 YFSETQ. The CDR3 region is CASSLRGVSTDTQYF. The CDR3 nucleotides are TGCGCCAGCAGCTTGAGGGGGGTGAGCACAGATACGCAGTATTTT.

The chain is built from TRBV6-5 and TRBJ1-5; TRBD1 is a possible D gene (5 bases). The CDR3 has 15 amino acids. The V gene's germline CDR1 is MNHEY and CDR2 SVGAGI. V dropped 6 bases and J dropped 5 bases, with 17 bases sitting between them. The CDR3, as DNA: TGTGCCAGCAGCAGGGACTCCTCGGGGGATCAGCCCCAGCATTTT. It codes for CASSRDSSGDQPQHF.

This clonotype was counted many times. The genes are TRBV5-1 and TRBJ1-4; D possibly corresponds to TRBD1 (5 bases). This CDR3 region has 12 residues. V dropped 2 bases and J dropped 7 bases, with 6 bases sitting between them. Germline CDR1 SGHRS, CDR2 YFSETQ. CDR3 region: CASSFRGEKLFF. The CDR3 DNA sequence: TGCGCCAGCAGCTTTAGGGGTGAAAAACTGTTTTTT.

This clonotype was picked up a small number of times. The V and J genes are TRBV7-2 and TRBJ2-3, with D unclear. The CDR3 has 14 residues. CDR1 and CDR2 from the germline V gene are SGHTA and FQGNSA. The ends were cut back, 1 base at V and 2 bases at J, with 7 bases in the middle. CDR3 sequence: CASSLEQTTDTQYF. The CDR3 DNA sequence: TGTGCCAGCAGCTTAGAACAAACCACAGATACGCAGTATTTT.

This clonotype was found many times. J is TRBJ2-1 and V is TRBV20-1; TRBD2 aligns across 10 bases. Per germline, CDR1 DFQATT and CDR2 SNEGSKA (reference sequence). CDR3 length: 16 amino acids. Unmatched junction bases numbered 14, after V lost 5 bases and J lost 7 bases. CDR3 bases: TGCAGTGCTGACGGAGCGGGCAGCGGGAGGGAGAATGAGCAGTTCTTC. Its protein product is CSADGAGSGRENEQFF.

The table lists this clonotype with a few counts. The chain uses TRBV6-2 or TRBV6-3 and TRBJ2-1; D could derive from TRBD1 or TRBD2 (6 bases each). Germline CDR1 is MNHEY and CDR2 is SVGEGT. V dropped 1 base and J dropped 4 bases, with 11 bases sitting between them. CDR3 length: 15 amino acids. The CDR3 protein is CASSYYGGEYNEQFF. As DNA, the CDR3 is TGTGCCAGCAGTTACTACGGGGGCGAGTACAATGAGCAGTTCTTC.